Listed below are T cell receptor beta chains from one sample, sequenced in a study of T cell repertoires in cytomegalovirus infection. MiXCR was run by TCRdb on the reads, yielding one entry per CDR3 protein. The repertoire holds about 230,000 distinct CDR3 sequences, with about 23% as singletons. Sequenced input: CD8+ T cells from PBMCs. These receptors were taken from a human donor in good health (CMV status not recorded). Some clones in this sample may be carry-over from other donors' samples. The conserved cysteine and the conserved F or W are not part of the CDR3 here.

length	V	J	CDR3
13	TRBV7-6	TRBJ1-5	ASSDFAGSNQPQH
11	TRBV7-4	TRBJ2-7	ASSQGNFYEQY
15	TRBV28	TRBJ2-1	ASRPLVLAGSYNEQF
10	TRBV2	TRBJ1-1	ASRREAFEAF
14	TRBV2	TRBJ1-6	ASSGERTGRNSPLH
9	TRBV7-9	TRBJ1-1	ASSQDAEAF
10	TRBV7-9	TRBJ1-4	ASSRGLEKLF
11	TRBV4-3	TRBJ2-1	ASSPGLGNERF
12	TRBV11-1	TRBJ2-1	ASAAGTGFNEQF
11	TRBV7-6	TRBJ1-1	ASSLVENTEAF
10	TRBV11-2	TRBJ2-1	ASSRLAVRQF
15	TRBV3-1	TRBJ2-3	ASSQDLAGPPGDMQY
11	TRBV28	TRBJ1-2	ASRPDSHYGYT
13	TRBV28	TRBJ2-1	ASSFRGPTNNEQF
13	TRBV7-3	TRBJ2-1	ASSLTSGEYNEQF
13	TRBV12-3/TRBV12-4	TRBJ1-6	ASRITGLYNSPLH
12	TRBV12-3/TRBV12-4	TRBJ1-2	ASSLRTANYGYT
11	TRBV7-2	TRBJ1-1	ASSLMGGAEAF
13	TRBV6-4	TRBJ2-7	ASSEKNGDSYEQY
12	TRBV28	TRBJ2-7	ASRGKTVPYEQY
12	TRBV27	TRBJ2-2	ASSSTGLTGELF
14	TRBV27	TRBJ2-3	ASSPPGLGAGDTQY